This TCR beta chain was retrieved from a study of human T cells and chemical hapten exposure. For the study at large: Predominantly women, the patients had alopecia areata, totalis or universalis. Per-sample TCR yield variability stemmed mainly from small pooled library volume differences.

The CDR3 consists of 14 residues. V shed 2 bases and J shed 7 bases, with 14 bases lying between them. CDR1 and CDR2 (germline): SEHNR, FQNEAQ (reference sequence). This clonotype was observed a handful of times. No antigen is known for it. Noted time point: patch test 1, 2 weeks after DPC sensitization. The treatment: therapeutic diphenylcyclopropenone sensitization with weekly scalp DPC. Each donor was an alopecia patient between 18 and 70 years of age who qualified for DPC. TCRdb fed the RACE reads into MiXCR, producing one record per CDR3 protein. The table includes roughly 70,000 distinct CDR3 sequences, 9.8% detected once. General study results and limits: The presence of alopecia in the donors means their immune response may differ from healthy people's.

The rearrangement uses TRBV7-9 and TRBJ1-2; no clear D. The sample was whole blood, taken in connection with sensitization to the hapten diphenylcyclopropenone (DPC). The source of this sequence is a woman in her thirties or forties with alopecia areata. Some clones in this sample may be carry-over from other donors' samples. CDR3 sequence: CASSLSKPSGGYTF. The DNA of the CDR3 is TGTGCCAGCAGCTTATCAAAGCCGAGCGGTGGCTACACCTTC.